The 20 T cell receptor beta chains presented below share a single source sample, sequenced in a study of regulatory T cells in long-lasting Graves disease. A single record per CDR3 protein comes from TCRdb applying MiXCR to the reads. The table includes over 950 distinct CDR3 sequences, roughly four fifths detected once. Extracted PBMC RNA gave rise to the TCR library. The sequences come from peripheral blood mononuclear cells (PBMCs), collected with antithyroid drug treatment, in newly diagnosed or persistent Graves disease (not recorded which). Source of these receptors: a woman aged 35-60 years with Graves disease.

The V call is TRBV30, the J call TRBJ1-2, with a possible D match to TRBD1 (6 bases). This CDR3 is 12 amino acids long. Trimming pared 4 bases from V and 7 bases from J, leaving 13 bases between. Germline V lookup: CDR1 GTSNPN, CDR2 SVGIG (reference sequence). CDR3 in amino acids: CAWKQGGGGYTF. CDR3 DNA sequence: TGTGCCTGGAAACAGGGAGGAGGTGGCTACACCTTC.

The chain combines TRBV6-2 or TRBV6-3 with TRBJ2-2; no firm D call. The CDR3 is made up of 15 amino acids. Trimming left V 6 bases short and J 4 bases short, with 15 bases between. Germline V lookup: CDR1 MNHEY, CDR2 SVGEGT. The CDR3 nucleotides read TGTGCCAGCAGCCGCCACCCAGGCGTCACCGGGGAGCTGTTTTTT. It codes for CASSRHPGVTGELFF.

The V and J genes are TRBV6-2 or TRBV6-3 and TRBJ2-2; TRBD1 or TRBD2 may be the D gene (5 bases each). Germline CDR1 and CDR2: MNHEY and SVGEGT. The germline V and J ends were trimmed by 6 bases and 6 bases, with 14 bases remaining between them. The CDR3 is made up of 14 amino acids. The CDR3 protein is CASRRDGVAGELFF. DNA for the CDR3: TGTGCCAGCAGACGGGACGGTGTGGCCGGGGAGCTGTTTTTT.

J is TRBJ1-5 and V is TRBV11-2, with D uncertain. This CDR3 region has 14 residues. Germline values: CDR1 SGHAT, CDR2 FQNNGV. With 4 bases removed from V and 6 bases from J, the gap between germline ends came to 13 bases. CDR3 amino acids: CASSWTEVGQPQHF. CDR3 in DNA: TGTGCCAGCAGCTGGACGGAGGTTGGTCAGCCCCAGCATTTT.

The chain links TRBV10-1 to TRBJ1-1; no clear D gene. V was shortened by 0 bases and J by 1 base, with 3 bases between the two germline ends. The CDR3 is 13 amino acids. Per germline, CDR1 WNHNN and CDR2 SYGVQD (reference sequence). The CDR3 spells CASSESGNTEAFF. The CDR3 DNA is TGCGCCAGCAGTGAGTCGGGGAACACTGAAGCTTTCTTT.

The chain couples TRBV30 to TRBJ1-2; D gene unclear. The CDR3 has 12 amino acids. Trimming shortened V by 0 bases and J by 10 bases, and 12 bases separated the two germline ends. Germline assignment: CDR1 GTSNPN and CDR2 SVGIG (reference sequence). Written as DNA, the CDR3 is TGTGCCTGGAGTGTATCAGAAACCCTCTACACCTTC. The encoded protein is CAWSVSETLYTF. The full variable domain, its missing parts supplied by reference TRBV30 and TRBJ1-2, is SQTIHQWPATLVQPVGSPLSLECTVEGTSNPNLYWYRQAAGRGLQLLFYSVGIGQISSEVPQNLSASRPQDRQFILSSKKLLLSDSGFYLCAWSVSETLYTFGSGTRLTVV.

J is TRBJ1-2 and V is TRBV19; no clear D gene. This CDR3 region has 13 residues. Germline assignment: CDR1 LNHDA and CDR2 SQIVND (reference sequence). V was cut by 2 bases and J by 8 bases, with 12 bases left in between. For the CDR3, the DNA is TGTGCCAGTAGTATATTTGGAGTGGGGGGCTACACCTTC. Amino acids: CASSIFGVGGYTF.

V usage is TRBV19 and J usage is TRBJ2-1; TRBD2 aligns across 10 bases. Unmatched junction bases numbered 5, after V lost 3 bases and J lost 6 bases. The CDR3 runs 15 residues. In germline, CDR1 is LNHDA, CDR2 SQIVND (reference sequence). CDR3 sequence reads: CASSMVLAGINEQFF. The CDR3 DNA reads TGTGCCAGTAGTATGGTACTAGCGGGGATCAATGAGCAGTTCTTC.

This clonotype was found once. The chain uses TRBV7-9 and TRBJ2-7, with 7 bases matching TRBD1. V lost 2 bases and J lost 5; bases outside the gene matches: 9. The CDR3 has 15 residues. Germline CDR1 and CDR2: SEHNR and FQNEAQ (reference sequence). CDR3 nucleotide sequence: TGTGCCAGCAGCTTATCATCTTGGACAGGAGACGAGCAGTACTTC. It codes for CASSLSSWTGDEQYF.

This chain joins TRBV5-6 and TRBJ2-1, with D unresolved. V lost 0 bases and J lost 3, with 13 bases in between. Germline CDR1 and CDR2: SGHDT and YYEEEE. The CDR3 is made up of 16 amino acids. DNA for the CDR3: TGTGCCAGCAGCTTGGTTCCATATCGAGGCTACAATGAGCAGTTCTTC. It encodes CASSLVPYRGYNEQFF.

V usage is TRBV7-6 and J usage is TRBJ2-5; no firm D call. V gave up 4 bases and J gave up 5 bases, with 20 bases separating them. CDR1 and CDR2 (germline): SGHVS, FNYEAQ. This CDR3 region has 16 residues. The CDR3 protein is CASSSSPDTLRETQYF. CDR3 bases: TGTGCCAGCAGCTCCTCCCCAGACACTCTTAGGGAGACCCAGTACTTC. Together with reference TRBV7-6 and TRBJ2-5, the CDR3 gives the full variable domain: GAGVSQSPRYKVTKRGQDVALRCDPISGHVSLYWYRQALGQGPEFLTYFNYEAQQDKSGLPNDRFSAERPEGSISTLTIQRTEQRDSAMYRCASSSSPDTLRETQYFGPGTRLLVL.

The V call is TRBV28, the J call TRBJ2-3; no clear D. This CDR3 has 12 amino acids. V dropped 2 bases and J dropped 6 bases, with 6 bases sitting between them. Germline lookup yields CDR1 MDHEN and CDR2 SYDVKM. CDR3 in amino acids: CASSLGSDTQYF. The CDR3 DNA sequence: TGTGCCAGCAGTTTAGGATCGGATACGCAGTATTTT. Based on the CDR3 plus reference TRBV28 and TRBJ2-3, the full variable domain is DVKVTQSSRYLVKRTGEKVFLECVQDMDHENMFWYRQDPGLGLRLIYFSYDVKMKEKGDIPEGYSVSREKKERFSLILESASTNQTSMYLCASSLGSDTQYFGPGTRLTVL.

CDR3 coding DNA: TGTGCCAGCAGTTTGTCCGGAAACACCATATATTTT. Translating gives CASSLSGNTIYF. The chain couples TRBV28 to TRBJ1-3; no clear D gene. The CDR3 has 12 residues. Trimming cost V 3 bases and J 4 bases, with 4 bases left between them. CDR1 is MDHEN, CDR2 SYDVKM, per germline.

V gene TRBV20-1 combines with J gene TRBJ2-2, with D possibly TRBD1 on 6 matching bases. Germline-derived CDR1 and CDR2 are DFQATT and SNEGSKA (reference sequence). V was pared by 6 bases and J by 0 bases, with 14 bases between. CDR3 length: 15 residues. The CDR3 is CSASPGQANTGELFF. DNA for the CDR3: TGCAGTGCCTCACCGGGACAAGCGAACACCGGGGAGCTGTTTTTT.

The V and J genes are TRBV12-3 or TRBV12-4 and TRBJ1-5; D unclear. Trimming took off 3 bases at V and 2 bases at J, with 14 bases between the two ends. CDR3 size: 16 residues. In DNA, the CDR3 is TGTGCCAGCAGTTTCGGTTGGGGTGAGGGCAATCAGCCCCAGCATTTT. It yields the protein CASSFGWGEGNQPQHF.

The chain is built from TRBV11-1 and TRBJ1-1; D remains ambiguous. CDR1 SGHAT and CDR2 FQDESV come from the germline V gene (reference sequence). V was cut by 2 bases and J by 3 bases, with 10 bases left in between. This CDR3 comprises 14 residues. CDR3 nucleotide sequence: TGTGCCAGCAGCTTAAAGGACTCATACACTGAAGCTTTCTTT. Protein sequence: CASSLKDSYTEAFF.

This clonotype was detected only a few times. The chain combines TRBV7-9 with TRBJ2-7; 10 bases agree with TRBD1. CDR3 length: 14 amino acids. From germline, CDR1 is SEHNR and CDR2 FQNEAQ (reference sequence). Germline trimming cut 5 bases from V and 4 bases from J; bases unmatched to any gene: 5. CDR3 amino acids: CASSPRDRGYEQYF. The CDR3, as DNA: TGTGCCAGCAGCCCTCGGGACAGGGGATACGAGCAGTACTTC.

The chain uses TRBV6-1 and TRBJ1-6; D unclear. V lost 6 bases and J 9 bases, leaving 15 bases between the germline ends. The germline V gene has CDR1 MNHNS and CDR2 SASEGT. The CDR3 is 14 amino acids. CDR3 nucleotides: TGTGCCAGCAGAGCTTATATAGACGGTTCACCCCTCCACTTT. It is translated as CASRAYIDGSPLHF.

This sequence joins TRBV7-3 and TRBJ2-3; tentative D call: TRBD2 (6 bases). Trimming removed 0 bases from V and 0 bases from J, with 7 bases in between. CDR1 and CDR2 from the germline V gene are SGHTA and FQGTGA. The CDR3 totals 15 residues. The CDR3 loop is CASSLTGGSTDTQYF. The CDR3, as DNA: TGTGCCAGCAGCTTAACGGGGGGAAGCACAGATACGCAGTATTTT.

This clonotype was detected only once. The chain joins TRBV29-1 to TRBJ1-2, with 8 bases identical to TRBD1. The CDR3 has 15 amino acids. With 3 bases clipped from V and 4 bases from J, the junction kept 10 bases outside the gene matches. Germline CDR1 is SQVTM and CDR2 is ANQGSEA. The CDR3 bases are TGCAGCGTTGACATGGACAGGGACGGAAGCTATGGCTACACCTTC. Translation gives CSVDMDRDGSYGYTF.